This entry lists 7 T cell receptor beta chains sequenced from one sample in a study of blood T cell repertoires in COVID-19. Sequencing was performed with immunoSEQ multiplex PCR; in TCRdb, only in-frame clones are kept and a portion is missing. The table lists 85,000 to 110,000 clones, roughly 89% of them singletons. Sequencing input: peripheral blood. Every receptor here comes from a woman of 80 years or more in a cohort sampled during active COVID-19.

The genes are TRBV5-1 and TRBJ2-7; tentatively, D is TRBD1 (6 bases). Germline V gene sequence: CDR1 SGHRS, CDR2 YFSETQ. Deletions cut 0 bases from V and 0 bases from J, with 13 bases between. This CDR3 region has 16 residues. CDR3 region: CASSLGGQLSSYEQYF. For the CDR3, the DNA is TGCGCCAGCAGCTTGGGGGGGCAACTAAGCTCCTACGAGCAGTACTTC.

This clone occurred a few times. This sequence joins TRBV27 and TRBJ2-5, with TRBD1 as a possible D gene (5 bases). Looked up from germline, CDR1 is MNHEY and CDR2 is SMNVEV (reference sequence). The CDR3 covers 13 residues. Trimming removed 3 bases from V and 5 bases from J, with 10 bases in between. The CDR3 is CASSFRVGETQYF. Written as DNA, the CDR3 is TGTGCCAGCAGTTTCAGGGTTGGGGAGACCCAGTACTTC.

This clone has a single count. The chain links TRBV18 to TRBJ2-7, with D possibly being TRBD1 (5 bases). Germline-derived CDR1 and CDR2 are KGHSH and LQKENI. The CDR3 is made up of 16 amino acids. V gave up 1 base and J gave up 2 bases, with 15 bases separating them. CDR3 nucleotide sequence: TGTGCCAGCTCACCACAGAGAGTCAGGGAAACCTACGAGCAGTACTTC. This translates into CASSPQRVRETYEQYF.

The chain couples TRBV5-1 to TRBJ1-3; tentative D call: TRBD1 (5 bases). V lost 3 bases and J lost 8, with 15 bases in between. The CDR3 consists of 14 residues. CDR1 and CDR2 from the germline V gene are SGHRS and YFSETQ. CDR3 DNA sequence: TGCGCCAGCAGCTCCGCGGGGCTATCGGACACCATATATTTT. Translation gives CASSSAGLSDTIYF.

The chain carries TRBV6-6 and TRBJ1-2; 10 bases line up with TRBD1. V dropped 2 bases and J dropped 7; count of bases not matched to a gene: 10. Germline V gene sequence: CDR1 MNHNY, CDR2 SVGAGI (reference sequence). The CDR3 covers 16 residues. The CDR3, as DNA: TGTGCCAGCAGTTACAGCCGGGACAGGGGTGGAGGTGGCTACACCTTC. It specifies CASSYSRDRGGGGYTF.

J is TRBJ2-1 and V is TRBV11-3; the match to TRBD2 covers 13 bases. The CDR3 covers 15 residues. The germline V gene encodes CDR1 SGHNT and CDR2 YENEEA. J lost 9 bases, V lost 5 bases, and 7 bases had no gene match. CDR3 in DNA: TGTGCCAGCAGCCCCCGACTAGCGGGAGGACGTGAGCAGTTCTTC. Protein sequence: CASSPRLAGGREQFF.

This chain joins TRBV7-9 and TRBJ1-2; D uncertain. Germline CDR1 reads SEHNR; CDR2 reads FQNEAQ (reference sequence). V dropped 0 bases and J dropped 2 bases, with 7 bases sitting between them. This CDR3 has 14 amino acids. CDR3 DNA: TGTGCCAGCAGCTTAGCTGTGGAGAACTATGGCTACACCTTC. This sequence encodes CASSLAVENYGYTF.